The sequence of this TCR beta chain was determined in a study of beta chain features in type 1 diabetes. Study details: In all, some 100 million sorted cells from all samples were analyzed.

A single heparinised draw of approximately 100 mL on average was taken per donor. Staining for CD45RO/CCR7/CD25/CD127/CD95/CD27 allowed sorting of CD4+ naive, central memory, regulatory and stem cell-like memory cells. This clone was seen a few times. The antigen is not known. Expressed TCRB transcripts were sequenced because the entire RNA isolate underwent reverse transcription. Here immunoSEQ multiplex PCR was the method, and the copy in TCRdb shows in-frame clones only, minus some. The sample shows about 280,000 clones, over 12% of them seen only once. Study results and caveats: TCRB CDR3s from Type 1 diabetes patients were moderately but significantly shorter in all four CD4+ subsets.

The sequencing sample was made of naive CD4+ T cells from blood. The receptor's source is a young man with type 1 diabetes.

In DNA form, the CDR3 reads TGTGCCTGGAGTGTGGCCTTTAACACTGAAGCTTTCTTT. Encoded protein: CAWSVAFNTEAFF. The rearrangement uses TRBV30 and TRBJ1-1; D is unresolved. The CDR3 spans 13 residues. Germline CDR1 GTSNPN, CDR2 SVGIG (reference sequence). V lost 0 bases and J lost 2, with 7 bases in between.